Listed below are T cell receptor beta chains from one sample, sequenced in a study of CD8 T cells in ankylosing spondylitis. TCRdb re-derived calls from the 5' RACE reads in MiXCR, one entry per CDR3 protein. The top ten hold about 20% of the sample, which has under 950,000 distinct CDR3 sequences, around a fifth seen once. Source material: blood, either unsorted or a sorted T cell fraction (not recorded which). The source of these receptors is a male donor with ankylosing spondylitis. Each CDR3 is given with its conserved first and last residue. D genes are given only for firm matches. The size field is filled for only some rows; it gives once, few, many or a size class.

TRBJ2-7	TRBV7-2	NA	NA	CASQLGAGHYEQYF	TGTGCCAGCCAGCTTGGGGCAGGACACTACGAGCAGTACTTC
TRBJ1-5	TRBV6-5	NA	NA	CASSYKPYSNQPQHF	TGTGCCAGCAGTTACAAACCATATAGCAATCAGCCCCAGCATTTT
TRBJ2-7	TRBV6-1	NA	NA	CAGSEDQGLGGYEQYF	TGTGCCGGCAGTGAAGATCAGGGCCTCGGCGGTTACGAGCAGTACTTC
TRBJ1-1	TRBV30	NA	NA	CAWSNILGSDAFF	TGTGCCTGGAGCAATATCTTGGGATCTGACGCTTTCTTT
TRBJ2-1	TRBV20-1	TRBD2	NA	CSATRLAEDNEQFF	TGCAGTGCCACCCGACTAGCGGAGGACAATGAGCAGTTCTTC
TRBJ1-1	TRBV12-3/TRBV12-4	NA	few	CASSLAGAPTAFF	TGTGCCAGCAGTTTAGCAGGGGCACCCACGGCTTTCTTT
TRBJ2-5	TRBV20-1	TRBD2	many	CSAVTSGGRRKETQYF	TGCAGTGCAGTGACTAGCGGGGGGAGGAGGAAAGAGACCCAGTACTTC
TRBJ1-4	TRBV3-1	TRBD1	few	CASSQGQGAANEKLFF	TGTGCCAGCAGCCAAGGACAGGGGGCCGCTAATGAAAAACTGTTTTTT
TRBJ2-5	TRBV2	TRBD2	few	CASRKGSGIIGETQYF	TGTGCCAGCAGGAAAGGGAGCGGGATAATCGGAGAGACCCAGTACTTC
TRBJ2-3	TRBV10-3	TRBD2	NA	CAISPRLAGKGPTDTQYF	TGTGCCATCAGCCCCAGACTAGCGGGAAAGGGTCCCACAGATACGCAGTATTTT
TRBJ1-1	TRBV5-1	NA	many	CASSFTSPANTEAFF	TGCGCCAGCAGCTTTACCTCGCCGGCGAACACTGAAGCTTTCTTT
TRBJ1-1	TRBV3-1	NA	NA	CASSQGSGDNTEAFF	TGTGCCAGCAGCCAAGGGTCAGGGGATAACACTGAAGCTTTCTTT
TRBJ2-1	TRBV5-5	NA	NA	CASSHRDTYNEQFF	TGTGCCAGCAGCCACCGGGACACATACAATGAGCAGTTCTTC
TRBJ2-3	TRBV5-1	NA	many	CASSLAGGLDTQYF	TGCGCCAGCAGCTTGGCCGGAGGGTTAGATACGCAGTATTTT
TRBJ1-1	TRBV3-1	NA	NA	CASSQDFGLEAFF	TGTGCCAGCAGCCAAGATTTCGGGCTTGAAGCTTTCTTT
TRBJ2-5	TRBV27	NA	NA	CASSPVGGRQTQYF	TGTGCCAGCAGCCCGGTTGGTGGCAGGCAGACCCAGTACTTC
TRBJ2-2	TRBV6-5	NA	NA	CASSYSMVLVETGELFF	TGTGCCAGCAGTTACTCAATGGTATTGGTGGAAACCGGGGAGCTGTTTTTT
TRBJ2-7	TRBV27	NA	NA	CASSFEAAAYEQYF	TGTGCCAGCAGTTTCGAGGCGGCCGCCTACGAGCAGTACTTC
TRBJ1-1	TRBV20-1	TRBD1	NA	CSIQGASLSLNTEAFF	TGCAGTATCCAGGGGGCGAGTCTTTCCCTGAACACTGAAGCTTTCTTT
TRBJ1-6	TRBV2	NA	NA	CASSWDTIKNSPLHF	TGTGCCAGCAGTTGGGACACCATCAAAAATTCACCCCTCCACTTT
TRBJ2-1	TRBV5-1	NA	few	CASSLRGRDSYNEQFF	TGCGCCAGCAGCTTGAGGGGCAGGGACTCCTACAATGAGCAGTTCTTC
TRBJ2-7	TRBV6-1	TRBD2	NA	CASMASGGLRLEQYF	TGTGCCAGCATGGCTAGCGGGGGATTAAGACTCGAGCAGTACTTC
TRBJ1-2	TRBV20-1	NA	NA	CSARASKASNYGYTF	TGCAGTGCTAGAGCGTCGAAGGCGTCTAACTATGGCTACACCTTC
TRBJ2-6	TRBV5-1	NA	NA	CASSSMTVSGANVLTF	TGCGCCAGCAGCTCCATGACAGTCTCTGGGGCCAACGTCCTGACTTTC
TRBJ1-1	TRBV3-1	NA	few	CASSPRGSYEAFF	TGTGCCAGCAGCCCACGGGGGTCTTATGAAGCTTTCTTT
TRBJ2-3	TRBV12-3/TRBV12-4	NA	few	CASSGTGSSTDTQYF	TGTGCCAGCAGCGGGACGGGGAGTAGCACAGATACGCAGTATTTT
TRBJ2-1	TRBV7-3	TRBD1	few	CASSLTGHEQFF	TGTGCCAGCAGCTTGACAGGGCATGAGCAGTTCTTC
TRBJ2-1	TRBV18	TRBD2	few	CASSPPVAGGSYNEQFF	TGTGCCAGCTCACCACCGGTAGCGGGAGGCTCCTACAATGAGCAGTTCTTC
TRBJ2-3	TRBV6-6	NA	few	CASSRLYTDTQYF	TGTGCCAGCAGTAGACTATACACAGATACGCAGTATTTT
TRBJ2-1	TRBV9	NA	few	CASSVAAASSYNEQFF	TGTGCCAGCAGCGTAGCCGCTGCGAGCTCCTACAATGAGCAGTTCTTC
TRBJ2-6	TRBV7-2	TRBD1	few	CASSRTGTGANVLTF	TGTGCCAGCAGCCGGACAGGGACTGGGGCCAACGTCCTGACTTTC
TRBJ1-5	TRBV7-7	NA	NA	CASSSGPLQPQHF	TGTGCTAGCAGCAGCGGGCCGCTTCAGCCCCAGCATTTT
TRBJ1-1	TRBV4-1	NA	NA	CASSQTGGGNTEAFF	TGCGCCAGCAGCCAAACGGGGGGTGGGAACACTGAAGCTTTCTTT
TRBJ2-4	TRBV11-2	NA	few	CASGQPDRLRVAKNIQYF	TGTGCCAGCGGCCAACCCGACAGGCTGAGGGTAGCCAAAAACATTCAGTACTTC
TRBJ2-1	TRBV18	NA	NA	CASSPPRASLNNEQFF	TGTGCCAGCTCACCACCGCGGGCGTCCCTAAACAATGAGCAGTTCTTC
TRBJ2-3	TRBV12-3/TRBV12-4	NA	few	CASNRLPGLGAQYF	TGTGCCAGCAATCGACTTCCGGGGCTTGGTGCGCAGTATTTT
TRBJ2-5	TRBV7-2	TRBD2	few	CASSRDGGGETQYF	TGTGCCAGCAGCCGAGACGGGGGGGGTGAGACCCAGTACTTC
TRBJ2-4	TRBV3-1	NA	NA	CASSPPKASIAKNIQYF	TGTGCCAGCAGCCCCCCCAAGGCTAGCATAGCCAAAAACATTCAGTACTTC
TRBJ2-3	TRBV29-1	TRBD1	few	CSASDRGPTDTQYF	TGCAGCGCTTCAGACAGGGGGCCCACAGATACGCAGTATTTT
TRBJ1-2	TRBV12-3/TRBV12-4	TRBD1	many	CASSPDRDYGYTF	TGTGCCAGCAGTCCTGACAGGGACTATGGCTACACCTTC
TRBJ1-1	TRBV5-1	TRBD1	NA	CASSRGLEVNTEAFF	TGCGCCAGCAGCAGGGGGCTTGAGGTGAACACTGAAGCTTTCTTT